This T cell receptor beta chain was captured by sequencing in a study of blood T cells in healthy people across ages. Study outcomes and limitations: When one million T cells were used, diversity estimates were thought to be underestimates.

About 10 milliliters of peripheral blood were drawn from each donor into EDTA-treated tubes. On this clonotype: As yet, its antigen is unknown.

For the second PCR, which ran for 7 to 11 cycles, a sample-barcoded 5' primer and a J-beta primer mix were used. TCRdb independently ran MiXCR on the 5' RACE reads; one entry per CDR3 protein. Of about 680,000 distinct CDR3 sequences listed, 45% to 50% are singletons. CDR3 size: 18 residues. Germline CDR1 reads SGHVS; CDR2 reads FQNEAQ. Trimming pared 3 bases from V and 0 bases from J, leaving 19 bases between. The sequenced material came from blood. The rearrangement joins TRBV7-8 to TRBJ2-3; D may correspond to TRBD1 or TRBD2 (5 bases each). The sequence came from a woman aged 55-69 years in good health. DNA for the CDR3: TGTGCCAGCAGCTTCCCCTGGGACGGGCGAAGTAGCACAGATACGCAGTATTTT. Translation gives CASSFPWDGRSSTDTQYF. The entire variable domain, with the rest obtained from reference TRBV7-8 and TRBJ2-3, is as follows: GAGVSQSPRYKVAKRGQDVALRCDPISGHVSLFWYQQALGQGPEFLTYFQNEAQLDKSGLPSDRFFAERPEGSVSTLKIQRTQQEDSAVYLCASSFPWDGRSSTDTQYFGPGTRLTVL.